This TCR beta chain was obtained from a study of response to subunit inactivated influenza vaccine. Overall study results and limits: The authors offered the suggestion that each seasonal influenza vaccination recruits few new T cells.

TCRdb independently ran MiXCR on the RT-PCR reads; one entry per CDR3 protein. The sample includes a few hundred thousand distinct CDR3 sequences, 7.2% of them seen just once. This clonotype has a count of ten or more. Antigen specificity is unknown. Losses at the gene ends were 7 bases for V and 5 bases for J; bases not matched to a gene: 8. The CDR3 contains 14 residues. CDR1 LNHNV and CDR2 YYDKDF come from the germline V gene (reference sequence). The input for sequencing was PBMCs from blood, taken 23 to 25 months after vaccination. The chain couples TRBV15 to TRBJ2-1, with TRBD1 identical over 7 bases. This clonotype was obtained from a man between 50 and 69 years old who received an inactivated influenza vaccine. The CDR3: CATKPRDSNNEQFF. Written as DNA, the CDR3 is TGTGCCACCAAACCCCGGGACAGTAACAATGAGCAGTTCTTC.